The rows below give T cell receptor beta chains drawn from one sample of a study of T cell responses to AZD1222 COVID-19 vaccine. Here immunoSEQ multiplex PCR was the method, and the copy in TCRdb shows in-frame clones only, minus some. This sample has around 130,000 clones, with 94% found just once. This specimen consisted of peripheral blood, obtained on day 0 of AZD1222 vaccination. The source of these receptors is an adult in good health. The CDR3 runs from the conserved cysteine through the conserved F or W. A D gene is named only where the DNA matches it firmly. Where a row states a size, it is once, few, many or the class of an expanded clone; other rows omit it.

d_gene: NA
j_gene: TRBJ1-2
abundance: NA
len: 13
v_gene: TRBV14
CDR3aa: CASSRTANYGYTF
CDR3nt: TGTGCCAGCAGCCGGACAGCGAACTATGGCTACACCTTC

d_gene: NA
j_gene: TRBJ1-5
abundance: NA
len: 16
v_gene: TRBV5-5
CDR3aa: CASSLSYPGQSQPQHF
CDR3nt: TGTGCCAGCAGCTTATCTTATCCGGGACAATCTCAGCCCCAGCATTTT

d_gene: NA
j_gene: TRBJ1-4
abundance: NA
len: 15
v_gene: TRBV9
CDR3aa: CASSVGAGLNEKLFF
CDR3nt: TGTGCCAGCAGCGTAGGGGCAGGGCTTAATGAAAAACTGTTTTTT

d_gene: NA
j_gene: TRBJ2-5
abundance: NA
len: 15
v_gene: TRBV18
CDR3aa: CASSLSGRHQETQYF
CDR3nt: TGTGCCAGCTCACTTTCGGGACGGCACCAAGAGACCCAGTACTTC

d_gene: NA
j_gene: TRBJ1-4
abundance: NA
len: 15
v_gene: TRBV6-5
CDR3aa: CASTSQRTTNEKLFF
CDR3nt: TGTGCCAGCACCTCACAGCGCACAACTAATGAAAAACTGTTTTTT

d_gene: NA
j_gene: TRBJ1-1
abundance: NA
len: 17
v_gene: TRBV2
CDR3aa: CASSEAGFVQLNTEAFF
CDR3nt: TGTGCCAGCAGTGAAGCGGGATTCGTACAACTCAACACTGAAGCTTTCTTT

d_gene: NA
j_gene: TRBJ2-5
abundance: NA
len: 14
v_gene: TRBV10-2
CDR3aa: CASSEGGAQETQYF
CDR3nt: TGCGCCAGCAGTGAAGGGGGGGCACAGGAGACCCAGTACTTC

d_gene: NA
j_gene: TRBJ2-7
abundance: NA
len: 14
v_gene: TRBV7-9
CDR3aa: CASSLTRGPYEQYF
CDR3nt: TGTGCCAGCAGCTTAACTCGGGGGCCCTACGAGCAGTACTTC

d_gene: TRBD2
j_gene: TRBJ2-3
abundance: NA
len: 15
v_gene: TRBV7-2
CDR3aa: CASSPQGGRGDTQYF
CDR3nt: TGTGCCAGCAGCCCCCAGGGCGGGAGAGGAGATACGCAGTATTTT

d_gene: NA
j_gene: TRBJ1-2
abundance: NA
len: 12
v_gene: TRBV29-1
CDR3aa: CSVGGQRPGYTF
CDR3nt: TGCAGCGTTGGGGGTCAGCGGCCTGGCTACACCTTC

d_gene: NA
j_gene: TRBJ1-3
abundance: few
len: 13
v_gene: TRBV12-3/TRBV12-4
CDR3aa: CASSPRGQDTIYF
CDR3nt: TGTGCCAGCAGCCCGAGGGGTCAAGACACCATATATTTT

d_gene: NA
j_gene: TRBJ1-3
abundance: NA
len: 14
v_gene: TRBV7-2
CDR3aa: CASSLQVSGNTIYF
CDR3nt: TGTGCCAGCAGCTTACAGGTGTCTGGAAACACCATATATTTT

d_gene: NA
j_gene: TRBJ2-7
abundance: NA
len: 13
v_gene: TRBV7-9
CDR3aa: CASSSGGRYEQYF
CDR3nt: TGTGCCAGCAGCTCAGGGGGGCGGTACGAGCAGTACTTC

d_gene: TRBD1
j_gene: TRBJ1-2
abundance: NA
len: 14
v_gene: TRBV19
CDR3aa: CASSIGQGNYGYTF
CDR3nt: TGTGCCAGTAGTATTGGACAGGGGAACTATGGCTACACCTTC

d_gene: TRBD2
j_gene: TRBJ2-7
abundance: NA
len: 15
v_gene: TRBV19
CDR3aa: CASSIVAGVSYEQYF
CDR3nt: TGTGCCAGTAGTATAGTAGCGGGCGTCTCCTACGAGCAGTACTTC

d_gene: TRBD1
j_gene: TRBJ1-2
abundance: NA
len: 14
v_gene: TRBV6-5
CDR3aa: CASSYSETGVGYTF
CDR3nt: TGTGCCAGCAGTTACTCGGAGACAGGGGTTGGCTACACCTTC

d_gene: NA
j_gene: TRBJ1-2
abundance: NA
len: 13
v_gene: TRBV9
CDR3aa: CASSVALDYGYTF
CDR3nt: TGTGCCAGCAGCGTAGCCCTTGACTATGGCTACACCTTC

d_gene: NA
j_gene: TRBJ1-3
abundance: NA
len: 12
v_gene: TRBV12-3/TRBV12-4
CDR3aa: CASSHTGNTIYF
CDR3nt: TGTGCCAGCAGCCATACCGGAAACACCATATATTTT

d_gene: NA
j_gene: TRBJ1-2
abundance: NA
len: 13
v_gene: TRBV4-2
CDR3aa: CASSQDLGNGYTF
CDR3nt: TGTGCCAGCAGCCAAGATCTAGGGAATGGCTACACCTTC

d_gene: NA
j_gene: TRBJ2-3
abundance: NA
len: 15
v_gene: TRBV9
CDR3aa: CASSPHAEGTDTQYF
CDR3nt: TGTGCCAGCAGCCCCCATGCGGAGGGAACAGATACGCAGTATTTT

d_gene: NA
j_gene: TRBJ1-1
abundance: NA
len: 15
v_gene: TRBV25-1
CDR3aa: CASSEAGTAGTEAFF
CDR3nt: TGTGCCAGCAGTGAAGCCGGGACCGCCGGCACTGAAGCTTTCTTT

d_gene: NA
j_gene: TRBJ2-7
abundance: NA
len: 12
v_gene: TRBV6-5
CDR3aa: CASSYSGDEQYF
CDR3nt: TGTGCCAGCAGTTACTCAGGCGACGAGCAGTACTTC

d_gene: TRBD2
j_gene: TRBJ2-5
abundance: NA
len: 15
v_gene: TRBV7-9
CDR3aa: CASSLLTGREETQYF
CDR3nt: TGTGCCAGCAGCTTACTAACCGGGAGGGAAGAGACCCAGTACTTC

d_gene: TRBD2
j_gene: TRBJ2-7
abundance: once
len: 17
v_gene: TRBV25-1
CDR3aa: CASSDSVSGRLSYEQYF
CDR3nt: TGTGCCAGCAGTGATTCAGTCAGCGGGAGGTTATCCTACGAGCAGTACTTC

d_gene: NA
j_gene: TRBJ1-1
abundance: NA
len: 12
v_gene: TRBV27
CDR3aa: CASSSPRDEAFF
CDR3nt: TGTGCCAGCAGTTCCCCCCGAGATGAAGCTTTCTTT

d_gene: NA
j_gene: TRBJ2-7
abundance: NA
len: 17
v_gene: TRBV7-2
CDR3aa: CASSLGLAGLNPYEQYF
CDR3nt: TGTGCCAGCAGCTTAGGGTTGGCGGGACTTAACCCCTACGAGCAGTACTTC

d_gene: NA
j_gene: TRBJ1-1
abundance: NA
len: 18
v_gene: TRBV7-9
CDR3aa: CASSLTGQWTPLNTEAFF
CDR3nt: TGTGCCAGCAGCTTGACGGGACAATGGACCCCCCTGAACACTGAAGCTTTCTTT

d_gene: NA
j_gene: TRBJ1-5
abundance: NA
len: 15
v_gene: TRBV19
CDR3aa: CASSTGKRSNQPQHF
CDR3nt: TGTGCCAGTAGTACGGGGAAAAGGAGCAATCAGCCCCAGCATTTT

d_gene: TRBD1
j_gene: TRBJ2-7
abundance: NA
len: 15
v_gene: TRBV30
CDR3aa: CAWSERPGQLYEQYF
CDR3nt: TGTGCCTGGAGCGAACGACCGGGACAGTTATACGAGCAGTACTTC

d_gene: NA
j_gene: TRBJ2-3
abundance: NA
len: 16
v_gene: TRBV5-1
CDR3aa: CASSLGEAGSTDTQYF
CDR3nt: TGCGCCAGCAGCTTGGGAGAAGCGGGTAGCACAGATACGCAGTATTTT

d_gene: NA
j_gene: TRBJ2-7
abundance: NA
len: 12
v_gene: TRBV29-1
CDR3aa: CSFRTGPYEQYF
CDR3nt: TGCAGCTTTAGGACGGGGCCCTACGAGCAGTACTTC

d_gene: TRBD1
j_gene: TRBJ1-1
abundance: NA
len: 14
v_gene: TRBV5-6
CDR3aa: CASSSGGMTTEAFF
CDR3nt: TGTGCCAGCAGCTCAGGGGGCATGACAACTGAAGCTTTCTTT

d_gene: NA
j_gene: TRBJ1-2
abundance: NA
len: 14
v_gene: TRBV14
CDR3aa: CASSQGQGYSGYTF
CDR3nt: TGTGCCAGCAGCCAAGGTCAGGGATATAGTGGCTACACCTTC

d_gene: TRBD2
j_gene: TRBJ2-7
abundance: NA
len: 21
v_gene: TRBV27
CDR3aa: CASSLSFGSHIGAGPSYEQYF
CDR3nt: TGTGCCAGCAGTTTATCGTTTGGGTCCCACATAGGAGCGGGACCATCCTACGAGCAGTACTTC

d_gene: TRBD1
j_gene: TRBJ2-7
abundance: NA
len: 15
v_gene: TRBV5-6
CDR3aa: CASSLGQGLSYEQYF
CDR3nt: TGTGCCAGCAGCTTGGGACAGGGCCTCTCCTACGAGCAGTACTTC

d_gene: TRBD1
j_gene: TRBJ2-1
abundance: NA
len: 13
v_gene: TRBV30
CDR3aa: CAWSMTGYNEQFF
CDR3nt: TGTGCCTGGAGTATGACAGGGTACAATGAGCAGTTCTTC

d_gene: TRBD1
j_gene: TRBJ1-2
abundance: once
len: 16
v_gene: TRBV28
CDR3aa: CASSEIWTGGLYGYTF
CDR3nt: TGTGCCAGCAGCGAGATATGGACAGGCGGACTCTATGGCTACACCTTC

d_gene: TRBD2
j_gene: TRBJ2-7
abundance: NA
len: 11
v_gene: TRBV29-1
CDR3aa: CSVQPGREQYF
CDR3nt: TGCAGCGTCCAACCCGGGAGGGAGCAGTACTTC

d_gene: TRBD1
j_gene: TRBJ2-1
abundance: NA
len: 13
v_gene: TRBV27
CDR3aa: CASSLQGVNEQFF
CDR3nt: TGTGCCAGCAGTTTACAGGGGGTCAATGAGCAGTTCTTC

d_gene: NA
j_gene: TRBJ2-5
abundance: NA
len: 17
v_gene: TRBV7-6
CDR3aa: CASSLGGTLREQETQYF
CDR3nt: TGTGCCAGCTCACTTGGCGGTACCCTACGGGAGCAAGAGACCCAGTACTTC

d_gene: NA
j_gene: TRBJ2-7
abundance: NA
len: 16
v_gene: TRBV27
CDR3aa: CASSPRVLGSSYEQYF
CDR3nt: TGTGCCAGCAGTCCTCGCGTCCTGGGGAGCTCCTACGAGCAGTACTTC

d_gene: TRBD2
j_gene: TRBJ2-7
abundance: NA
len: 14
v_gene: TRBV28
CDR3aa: CASSSGTRKYEQYF
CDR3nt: TGTGCCAGCAGCTCCGGGACTAGAAAATACGAGCAGTACTTC